The 15 T cell receptor beta chains below come from one sample, sequenced in a study of Graves' ophthalmopathy and Graves' hyperthyroidism. The study amplified TCR beta CDR3 regions using RNA transcripts. The first-round RT-PCR employed HTBI primers together with the Qiagen OneStep RT-PCR kit. A multiplex PCR was then performed as the second round. One entry per CDR3 protein, called by TCRdb with MiXCR from the multiplex PCR reads. The sample carries around 1,200,000 distinct CDR3 sequences, about 40% recorded once. The source material was peripheral blood or thyroid tissue (not recorded which). The receptors come from an adult man with Graves' hyperthyroidism.

This chain joins TRBV20-1 and TRBJ2-7, with D possibly being TRBD1 or TRBD2 (5 bases each). The V gene's germline CDR1 is DFQATT and CDR2 SNEGSKA (reference sequence). This CDR3 is 14 amino acids long. CDR3 in amino acids: CSAGFGAGTYEQYF. The CDR3 DNA is TGCAGCGCTGGGTTCGGGGCAGGCACCTACGAGCAGTACTTC.

The V gene is TRBV20-1, the J gene TRBJ2-2, with TRBD1 matching 7 bases. Germline CDR1 is DFQATT and CDR2 is SNEGSKA (reference sequence). There are 15 residues in the CDR3. V was clipped by 3 bases and J by 1 base; unmatched bases: 5. CDR3 nucleotides: TGCAGTGCTAGGGCCCGGACAGGGAACACCGGGGAGCTGTTTTTT. Protein: CSARARTGNTGELFF.

With regard to this clonotype: Just one base apart from a much larger clone, this may be a read error. The chain links TRBV7-6 to TRBJ2-7; 9 nucleotides agree with TRBD1. This CDR3 has 15 amino acids. The germline V gene encodes CDR1 SGHVS and CDR2 FNYEAQ. CDR3 sequence reads: CACSLDPGQGYEQYF. CDR3 nucleotides: TGTGCCTGCAGCTTAGACCCGGGACAGGGCTACGAGCAGTACTTC.

This clonotype was counted ten times or more. The rearrangement links TRBV29-1 to TRBJ1-2; 7 bases are a match to TRBD1. Germline V gene sequence: CDR1 SQVTM, CDR2 ANQGSEA. V shed 4 bases, J shed 4 bases, and the junction held 9 bases outside the gene matches. The CDR3 is 14 amino acids. In DNA form, the CDR3 reads TGCAGCGTTGGATCAACGGACAGGTTCTATGGCTACACCTTC. Amino acids: CSVGSTDRFYGYTF.

The J gene is TRBJ2-5, the V gene TRBV20-1; TRBD2 matches 7 bases. V lost 2 bases, J lost 4 bases, and 4 bases stayed unmatched. The CDR3 runs 13 residues. Germline V lookup: CDR1 DFQATT, CDR2 SNEGSKA (reference sequence). CDR3 nucleotides: TGCAGTGCTAGACATGGGGGGGGAGAGACCCAGTACTTC. Its translation is CSARHGGGETQYF.

The chain carries TRBV28 and TRBJ1-2, with 7 bases identical to TRBD1. Germline V lookup: CDR1 MDHEN, CDR2 SYDVKM. The CDR3 has 16 residues. V dropped 0 bases and J dropped 2; count of bases not matched to a gene: 6. CDR3 DNA: TGTGCCAGCAGTTTATGGACAGGGCGCGACAACTATGGCTACACCTTC. Amino acids: CASSLWTGRDNYGYTF.

This clonotype was seen at least ten times. The gene calls are TRBV7-8 and TRBJ1-5, with 7 bases aligning to TRBD1. There are 15 residues in the CDR3. V shed 4 bases and J 4 bases; nucleotides not matched to a gene: 7. Germline V CDR1 and CDR2: SGHVS, FQNEAQ. The CDR3 reads CASSSPGTVNQPQHF. In DNA form, the CDR3 reads TGTGCCAGCAGCTCGCCTGGGACAGTTAATCAGCCCCAGCATTTT.

The CDR3 DNA reads as TGTGCCAGTAGTATCGGCAGACCTGAAGCTTTCTTT. Translated, it gives CASSIGRPEAFF. This rearrangement joins TRBV19 to TRBJ1-1; no clear D. The V gene lost 3 bases and the J gene lost 6 bases, with 8 bases spanning the gap. This CDR3 has 12 residues. Germline V gives CDR1 LNHDA, CDR2 SQIVND (reference sequence).

The DNA of the CDR3 is TGCAGCGTTGAAGTCCCCGGTAGCTCCTACGAGCAGTACTTC. Translated: CSVEVPGSSYEQYF. The genes are TRBV29-1 and TRBJ2-7, with D unclear. The ends were cut back, 1 base at V and 0 bases at J, with 10 bases in the middle. The CDR3 runs 14 residues. Germline lookup yields CDR1 SQVTM and CDR2 ANQGSEA.

This clonotype was observed once. This chain links TRBV20-1 with TRBJ2-7, with 8 bases that match TRBD1. This CDR3 region has 13 residues. V shed 3 bases and J 5 bases; nucleotides not matched to a gene: 6. Germline V lookup: CDR1 DFQATT, CDR2 SNEGSKA (reference sequence). The CDR3 nucleotides are TGCAGTGCTAGGGACAGGGTAATCCACGAGCAGTACTTC. Amino acid sequence: CSARDRVIHEQYF.

A few counts support this clonotype. J is TRBJ1-1 and V is TRBV19; D is unresolved. There are 13 residues in the CDR3. CDR1 is LNHDA, CDR2 SQIVND, per germline (reference sequence). V was pared by 11 bases and J by 1 base, with 14 bases between. DNA of the CDR3: TGTGCCTGGAGTTCCCAAGCGAACACTGAAGCTTTCTTT. This gives the protein CAWSSQANTEAFF.

In its sample, this clonotype was seen many times. The gene calls are TRBV20-1 and TRBJ1-5, with a tentative D call TRBD1 (6 bases). Trimming removed 7 bases from V and 3 bases from J, with 25 bases in between. In germline, CDR1 is DFQATT, CDR2 SNEGSKA (reference sequence). The CDR3 contains 17 residues. In DNA, the CDR3 is TGCAGTGTAGCCGCTTTATGGCTTGGGGGGCTCAATCAGCCCCAGCATTTT. Translating gives CSVAALWLGGLNQPQHF.

This rearrangement joins TRBV27 to TRBJ1-6; 10 bases line up with TRBD1. The CDR3 runs to 15 residues. Germline lookup yields CDR1 MNHEY and CDR2 SMNVEV (reference sequence). Trimming removed 7 bases from V and 9 bases from J; junction bases left unmatched: 9. The DNA for the CDR3 is TGTGCCAGCAAACTGACAGGGGGCGCATTTTCACCCCTCCACTTT. Translating gives CASKLTGGAFSPLHF.

This clonotype has a count of ten or more. The chain has TRBV7-2 and TRBJ2-7; TRBD1 matches 7 bases. The germline V gene has CDR1 SGHTA and CDR2 FQGNSA. V shed 5 bases and J 3 bases; nucleotides not matched to a gene: 10. The CDR3 is 15 amino acids. The CDR3 sequence is CASSPRQGVGYEQYF. In nucleotides, the CDR3 is TGTGCCAGCAGCCCCAGGCAGGGGGTAGGCTACGAGCAGTACTTC.

This clonotype was seen many times. This chain links TRBV12-3 or TRBV12-4 with TRBJ1-5; 10 positions match TRBD1. CDR3 size: 14 residues. Trimming at V came to 6 bases and at J to 5 bases, leaving 4 bases not matched to a gene. CDR3 in amino acids: CASRLTGGDQPQHF. CDR3 coding DNA: TGTGCCAGCAGGCTGACAGGGGGCGATCAGCCCCAGCATTTT.